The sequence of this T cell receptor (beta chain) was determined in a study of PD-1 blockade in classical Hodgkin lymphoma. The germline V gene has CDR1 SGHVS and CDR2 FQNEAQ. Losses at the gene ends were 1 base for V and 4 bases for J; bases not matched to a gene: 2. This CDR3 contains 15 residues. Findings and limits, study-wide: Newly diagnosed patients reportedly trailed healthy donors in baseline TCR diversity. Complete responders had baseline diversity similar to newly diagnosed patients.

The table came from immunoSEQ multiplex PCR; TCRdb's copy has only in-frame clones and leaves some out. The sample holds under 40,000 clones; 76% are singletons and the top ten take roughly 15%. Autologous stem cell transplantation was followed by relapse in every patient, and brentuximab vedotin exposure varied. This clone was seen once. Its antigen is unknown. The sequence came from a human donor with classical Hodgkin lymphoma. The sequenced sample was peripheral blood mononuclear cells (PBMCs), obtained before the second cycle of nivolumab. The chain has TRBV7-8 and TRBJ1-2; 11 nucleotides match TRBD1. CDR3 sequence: CASSLGGTGGYGYTF. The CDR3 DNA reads TGTGCCAGCAGCTTAGGGGGGACAGGGGGCTATGGCTACACCTTC.